The 27 T cell receptor beta chains presented below share a single source sample, sequenced in a study of blood T cell repertoires in COVID-19. Assay: immunoSEQ multiplex PCR; the TCRdb copy retains only in-frame clones and omits some. The sample has about 330,000 clones, roughly 85% seen once. The sample comprised peripheral blood. These receptors were taken from a human donor in a cohort sampled during active COVID-19.

The rearrangement uses TRBV11-2 and TRBJ1-1, with a possible D match to TRBD1 (5 bases). Deletions cut 5 bases from V and 4 bases from J, with 17 bases between. CDR1 and CDR2 (germline): SGHAT, FQNNGV. CDR3 size: 15 residues. DNA of the CDR3: TGTGCCAGCAGCCCCTTACAGGCGGGATCCACTGAAGCTTTCTTT. Amino acids: CASSPLQAGSTEAFF.

The chain employs TRBV7-9 and TRBJ1-1; TRBD1 aligns across 7 bases. The CDR3 length is 15 residues. The J segment lost 7 bases and the V segment lost 1 base, leaving 9 bases of the junction unmatched. Germline CDR1 reads SEHNR; CDR2 reads FQNEAQ (reference sequence). CDR3 loop: CASSLGGGQANEAFF. Written as DNA, the CDR3 is TGTGCCAGCAGCTTAGGAGGCGGACAGGCGAATGAAGCTTTCTTT.

The V call is TRBV27, the J call TRBJ2-2; tentative D call: TRBD2 (6 bases). The germline gives CDR1 MNHEY, CDR2 SMNVEV (reference sequence). V lost 0 bases to trimming and J lost 0 bases, with 29 bases between them. This CDR3 has 23 residues. The CDR3: CASSLSPGTRGLFFTSNTGELFF. For the CDR3, the DNA is TGTGCCAGCAGTTTATCCCCGGGAACCCGTGGACTATTTTTTACATCGAACACCGGGGAGCTGTTTTTT.

This chain joins TRBV11-1 and TRBJ1-2; 7 bases fit TRBD1. The CDR3 runs to 14 residues. Germline V gene lookup returns CDR1 SGHAT and CDR2 FQDESV (reference sequence). V was pared by 5 bases and J by 4 bases, with 7 bases of the junction left unmatched. CDR3 sequence: CASSTGTDSYGYTF. For the CDR3, the DNA is TGTGCCAGCAGCACGGGGACAGATTCCTATGGCTACACCTTC.

V gene TRBV7-2 combines with J gene TRBJ1-5; 7 nucleotides agree with TRBD1. V trimming: 4 bases; J trimming: 3 bases; junction bases outside the gene matches: 3. Germline-derived CDR1 and CDR2 are SGHTA and FQGNSA. The CDR3 covers 14 residues. The CDR3 protein is CASSWTGPNQPQHF. CDR3 DNA: TGTGCCAGCAGCTGGACAGGACCCAATCAGCCCCAGCATTTT.

The chain links TRBV7-2 to TRBJ1-2; weak D call: TRBD1 (5 bases). CDR1 is SGHTA and CDR2 is FQGNSA in the germline V gene. Trimming removed 7 bases from V and 2 bases from J, with 17 bases in between. The CDR3 runs to 15 residues. The CDR3 nucleotides read TGTGCCAGCACCCCAACCTCAGGGCAAAACTATGGCTACACCTTC. Protein product: CASTPTSGQNYGYTF.

V is TRBV7-9 and J is TRBJ1-5; TRBD1 aligns across 7 bases. V was clipped by 5 bases and J by 2 bases; unmatched bases: 12. Germline CDR1 is SEHNR and CDR2 is FQNEAQ (reference sequence). There are 17 residues in the CDR3. CDR3 sequence (DNA): TGTGCCAGCAGCCATTGGACAGGCCGAGGGCGCAATCAGCCCCAGCATTTT. Amino acids: CASSHWTGRGRNQPQHF.

V is TRBV2 and J is TRBJ2-2; maybe TRBD1 (6 bases). The CDR3 is made up of 13 amino acids. The germline V gene encodes CDR1 SNHLY and CDR2 FYNNEI. Trimming cost V 6 bases and J 1 base, with 6 bases left between them. This CDR3 is CASRDRNTGELFF. The CDR3 DNA is TGTGCCAGCAGGGACAGGAACACCGGGGAGCTGTTTTTT. Full variable domain (remainder filled in from reference TRBV2 and TRBJ2-2): EPEVTQTPSHQVTQMGQEVILRCVPISNHLYFYWYRQILGQKVEFLVSFYNNEISEKSEIFDDQFSVERPDGSNFTLKIRSTKLEDSAMYFCASRDRNTGELFFGEGSRLTVL.

This rearrangement joins TRBV12-3 or TRBV12-4 to TRBJ1-5, with D uncertain. The CDR3 covers 13 residues. V was pared by 3 bases and J by 4 bases, with 7 bases between. In nucleotides, the CDR3 is TGTGCCAGCAGTTTTCGGGAGAATCAGCCCCAGCATTTT. It codes for CASSFRENQPQHF.

This chain uses TRBV20-1 with TRBJ1-1, with unresolved D. The CDR3 has 11 residues. CDR1 and CDR2 (germline): DFQATT, SNEGSKA (reference sequence). The CDR3 DNA reads as TGCAGCATAGCAAGTAACACTGAAGCTTTCTTT. It codes for CSIASNTEAFF.

The chain has TRBV29-1 and TRBJ1-1; no firm D call. V lost 5 bases, J lost 8 bases, and 12 bases lay in between. The CDR3 runs to 11 residues. Germline V gene lookup returns CDR1 SQVTM and CDR2 ANQGSEA. For the CDR3, the DNA is TGCAGCGTTCAAAGGAGTTCGGAAGCTTTCTTT. Its protein is CSVQRSSEAFF.

The CDR3 region has the DNA TGTGCCAGTAGTATCGGTTACAGGGAAGGTGAGACCCAGTACTTC. Protein: CASSIGYREGETQYF. This rearrangement joins TRBV19 to TRBJ2-5; D perhaps matches TRBD1 (6 bases). In germline, CDR1 is LNHDA, CDR2 SQIVND (reference sequence). The CDR3 consists of 15 residues. Trimming removed 3 bases from V and 5 bases from J, with 16 bases in between.

The chain links TRBV9 to TRBJ2-7, with TRBD2 identical over 7 bases. This CDR3 has 18 amino acids. Germline CDR1 SGDLS, CDR2 YYNGEE. The V and J ends lost 3 bases and 3 bases, in that order; junction bases with no gene match: 18. CDR3 nucleotides: TGTGCCAGCAGCGCACAAGTGTGGGCTAGGGACTACGGCTACGAGCAGTACTTC. Translated, it gives CASSAQVWARDYGYEQYF.

The chain employs TRBV27 and TRBJ2-7; 8 positions match TRBD1. The germline V gene has CDR1 MNHEY and CDR2 SMNVEV (reference sequence). The trim removed 6 bases at V and 0 bases at J, leaving 7 bases unmatched. This CDR3 spans 15 amino acids. Here the CDR3 reads CASSRGQGASYEQYF. The CDR3 region has the DNA TGTGCCAGCAGCAGAGGACAGGGAGCCTCCTACGAGCAGTACTTC.

The genes are TRBV28 and TRBJ2-2; D might be TRBD1 (6 bases). The CDR3 runs 14 residues. Deletions cut 7 bases from V and 4 bases from J, with 13 bases between. Germline assignment: CDR1 MDHEN and CDR2 SYDVKM. The CDR3 loop reads CASMPGVGTGELFF. CDR3 coding DNA: TGTGCCAGCATGCCAGGGGTGGGCACCGGGGAGCTGTTTTTT.

This chain links TRBV10-3 with TRBJ1-5, with unresolved D. This CDR3 is 14 amino acids long. Per germline, CDR1 ENHRY and CDR2 SYGVKD. V gave up 0 bases and J gave up 0 bases, with 3 bases separating them. The DNA for the CDR3 is TGTGCCATCAGTGAGTCTAGTAGCAATCAGCCCCAGCATTTT. Translating gives CAISESSSNQPQHF.

V usage is TRBV2 and J usage is TRBJ2-3; 14 bases are shared with TRBD2. Looked up from germline, CDR1 is SNHLY and CDR2 is FYNNEI. With V trimmed by 8 bases and J by 9 bases, 4 bases remained unmatched. The CDR3 loop spans 13 amino acids. DNA for the CDR3: TGTGCCAGCGCGGGACTAGCGGGGGAAACGCAGTATTTT. This sequence encodes CASAGLAGETQYF.

J is TRBJ2-5 and V is TRBV6-2 or TRBV6-3, with D possibly being TRBD2 (5 bases). The CDR3 consists of 14 residues. CDR1 and CDR2 from the germline V gene are MNHEY and SVGEGT. The V end was cut by 3 bases, the J end by 4 bases, with 12 bases between. The CDR3 here is CASSYTLGVETQYF. DNA of the CDR3: TGTGCCAGCAGTTATACCCTCGGGGTAGAGACCCAGTACTTC.

The chain is built from TRBV3-1 (or the pseudogene TRBV3-2) and TRBJ1-1; D might be TRBD1 (6 bases). This CDR3 is 14 amino acids long. Germline CDR1 is LGHDT and CDR2 is YNNKEL (reference sequence). Trimming pared 6 bases from V and 7 bases from J, leaving 18 bases between. CDR3: CASSSPYRDREAFF. Written as DNA, the CDR3 is TGTGCCAGCAGTTCGCCTTACAGGGACCGTGAAGCTTTCTTT.

This rearrangement joins TRBV9 to TRBJ1-6; D unresolved. V was trimmed by 3 bases and J by 8 bases, leaving 12 bases between them. Per germline, CDR1 SGDLS and CDR2 YYNGEE. The CDR3 is made up of 14 amino acids. CDR3 amino acids: CASSAPTPDSPLHF. CDR3 sequence (DNA): TGTGCCAGCAGCGCCCCCACTCCTGATTCACCCCTCCACTTT.

This clone showed up just once. CDR3 residues: CASSQAHEQYF. Written as DNA, the CDR3 is TGTGCCAGCAGCCAAGCTCACGAGCAGTACTTC. The chain links TRBV3-1 (or the pseudogene TRBV3-2) to TRBJ2-7; no firm D call. CDR3 size: 11 residues. Germline CDR1 is LGHDT and CDR2 is YNNKEL (reference sequence). Trimming left V 1 base short and J 5 bases short, with 3 bases between.

The V call is TRBV3-1 (or the pseudogene TRBV3-2), the J call TRBJ1-3; 7 nucleotides agree with TRBD1. Trimming at V came to 1 base and at J to 0 bases, leaving 3 bases not matched to a gene. The CDR3 is made up of 16 amino acids. Germline lookup yields CDR1 LGHDT and CDR2 YNNKEL (reference sequence). The chain's CDR3 is CASSQAQGSSGNTIYF. DNA for the CDR3: TGTGCCAGCAGCCAAGCACAGGGGAGCTCTGGAAACACCATATATTTT.

This chain uses TRBV24-1 with TRBJ2-1, with TRBD1 as a possible D gene (6 bases). Germline CDR1 and CDR2: KGHDR and SFDVKD. The CDR3 loop spans 13 amino acids. V shed 0 bases and J shed 8 bases, with 7 bases lying between them. The CDR3 sequence is CATSDLEGDEQFF. As DNA, the CDR3 is TGTGCCACCAGTGATTTGGAGGGGGATGAGCAGTTCTTC.

V is TRBV6-1 and J is TRBJ1-3; D perhaps matches TRBD1 (6 bases). The CDR3 contains 16 residues. V dropped 4 bases and J dropped 3 bases, with 16 bases sitting between them. The V gene's germline CDR1 is MNHNS and CDR2 SASEGT. The CDR3 DNA reads TGTGCCAGCAGTGCTACTACAGGGACCGGTGGAAACACCATATATTTT. Translated, it gives CASSATTGTGGNTIYF.

V gene TRBV14 combines with J gene TRBJ2-1, with a tentative D call TRBD2 (6 bases). V was cut by 6 bases and J by 9 bases, with 15 bases left in between. The CDR3 runs to 13 residues. The germline V gene encodes CDR1 SGHDN and CDR2 FVKESK. The CDR3 DNA is TGTGCCAGCAGTCCGTTTGACGGGGGTGAGCAGTTCTTC. Amino acids: CASSPFDGGEQFF.

This sequence joins TRBV14 and TRBJ1-3; D gene ambiguous. Germline V gene sequence: CDR1 SGHDN, CDR2 FVKESK. There are 11 residues in the CDR3. The V and J ends lost 8 bases and 0 bases respectively, with 2 bases between them. CDR3 protein: CASLSGNTIYF. CDR3 nucleotide sequence: TGTGCCAGCCTCTCTGGAAACACCATATATTTT.

Here the CDR3 reads CASSGQGSSNEKLFF. The CDR3 DNA follows: TGTGCCAGCAGCGGACAGGGGAGTAGTAATGAAAAACTGTTTTTT. V is TRBV9 and J is TRBJ1-4; TRBD1 aligns across 8 bases. The CDR3 totals 15 residues. V trimming: 3 bases; J trimming: 4 bases; junction bases outside the gene matches: 5. Germline CDR1 and CDR2: SGDLS and YYNGEE. The variable domain in full, completed from reference TRBV9 and TRBJ1-4, reads DSGVTQTPKHLITATGQRVTLRCSPRSGDLSVYWYQQSLDQGLQFLIQYYNGEERAKGNILERFSAQQFPDLHSELNLSSLELGDSALYFCASSGQGSSNEKLFFGSGTQLSVL.